The 5 T cell receptor beta chains below were found in one sample sequenced in a study of blood T cell repertoires in COVID-19. Assay used: immunoSEQ multiplex PCR; TCRdb lists only in-frame clones, some missing. The table lists 250,000 or so clones, over 80% of them singletons. Sequencing was performed on peripheral blood. The origin of the receptors is a woman aged 60-70 years with active or convalescent COVID-19.

The chain carries TRBV5-1 and TRBJ1-3; the D is unclear. Trimming removed 3 bases from V and 11 bases from J, with 12 bases in between. The CDR3 has 12 amino acids. CDR1 and CDR2 (germline): SGHRS, YFSETQ. Written as DNA, the CDR3 is TGCGCCAGCAGCTCCGGTGATCGGGCCATATATTTT. Translation gives CASSSGDRAIYF.

The sample holds one count of this clone. This rearrangement joins TRBV2 to TRBJ1-2; TRBD1 agrees at 8 bases. The germline V gene has CDR1 SNHLY and CDR2 FYNNEI. Unmatched junction bases numbered 7, after V lost 4 bases and J lost 0 bases. The CDR3 is made up of 16 amino acids. CDR3: CASSGPDREANYGYTF. The DNA for the CDR3 is TGTGCCAGCAGTGGGCCGGACAGGGAAGCTAACTATGGCTACACCTTC.

The chain links TRBV11-2 to TRBJ1-5, with 7 nucleotides matching TRBD1. The V and J ends lost 4 bases and 4 bases, in that order; junction bases with no gene match: 7. The germline V gene encodes CDR1 SGHAT and CDR2 FQNNGV. This CDR3 has 15 residues. The CDR3 loop reads CASSSHRGRNQPQHF. CDR3 sequence (DNA): TGTGCCAGCAGCTCGCACAGGGGTCGGAATCAGCCCCAGCATTTT.

The rearrangement joins TRBV21-1 to TRBJ2-1; the D segment call TRBD2 is taken from the table without a DNA check. TRBV21-1 constitutes a pseudogene. The CDR3 runs 15 residues. The CDR3 region is CASSGTSGRAGGQFF. The DNA for the CDR3 is TGTGCCAGCAGCGGGACTAGCGGGAGGGCCGGGGGGCAGTTCTTC.

This clone was detected only once. This chain uses TRBV12-3 or TRBV12-4 with TRBJ2-1; 7 positions agree with TRBD2. V shed 6 bases, J shed 8 bases, and the junction held 4 bases outside the gene matches. There are 12 residues in the CDR3. This chain's CDR3 is CASSPSGDEQFF. The DNA for the CDR3 is TGTGCCAGCAGCCCTAGCGGCGATGAGCAGTTCTTC.